The 6 T cell receptor beta chains given below trace back to one sample, sequenced in a study of blood T cell repertoires in COVID-19. Some clones are missing from TCRdb's copy, which holds only in-frame ones; the method was immunoSEQ multiplex PCR. Seen here are some 180,000 clones, roughly 76% observed once, and the top ten hold around 10%. Sequenced sample: peripheral blood. The receptors shown here come from a woman in her 40s with COVID-19, enrolled during active disease.

The count of this clone is one. This chain connects TRBV28 to TRBJ2-1; perhaps TRBD2 as D (6 bases). The V gene's germline CDR1 is MDHEN and CDR2 SYDVKM. The V end lost 7 bases, the J end lost 10 bases, and 11 bases lay between the germline ends. The length of the CDR3 is 11 residues. As DNA, the CDR3 is TGTGCCAGCACATCCGGGGGAGAGCAGTTCTTC. This translates into CASTSGGEQFF. Filled out from reference TRBV28 and TRBJ2-1, the complete variable domain reads DVKVTQSSRYLVKRTGEKVFLECVQDMDHENMFWYRQDPGLGLRLIYFSYDVKMKEKGDIPEGYSVSREKKERFSLILESASTNQTSMYLCASTSGGEQFFGPGTRLTVL.

The CDR3 DNA reads TGTGCCAGCAGCAAGGGGGCGGATGGCTACACCTTC. Translation: CASSKGADGYTF. The J gene is TRBJ1-2, the V gene TRBV6-5; 7 nucleotides agree with TRBD1. This CDR3 is 12 amino acids long. The J segment lost 6 bases and the V segment lost 6 bases, leaving 4 bases of the junction unmatched. The germline V gene has CDR1 MNHEY and CDR2 SVGAGI.

The J gene is TRBJ2-5, the V gene TRBV10-2; 7 nucleotides match TRBD1. The germline CDR1 and CDR2 sequences are WSHSY and SAAADI. CDR3 length: 15 amino acids. With 6 bases clipped from V and 4 bases from J, the junction kept 11 bases outside the gene matches. CDR3: CASRGSGTAAETQYF. In DNA form, the CDR3 reads TGCGCCAGCAGAGGATCCGGGACAGCCGCAGAGACCCAGTACTTC.

This clone was picked up many times. V usage is TRBV5-5 and J usage is TRBJ1-2; 8 bases line up with TRBD1. The trim removed 4 bases at V and 6 bases at J, leaving 14 bases unmatched. The CDR3 consists of 16 residues. CDR1 and CDR2 from the germline V gene are SGHKS and YYEKEE (reference sequence). CDR3 bases: TGTGCCAGCAGCCCGCCGAGGACAGGGACGGAAGATGGCTACACCTTC. Translation gives CASSPPRTGTEDGYTF.

This chain uses TRBV10-3 with TRBJ1-1; D may be TRBD1 (5 bases). Germline CDR1 ENHRY, CDR2 SYGVKD. This CDR3 region has 15 residues. The V end was cut by 7 bases, the J end by 4 bases, with 19 bases between. CDR3 sequence (DNA): TGTGCCATCAACCCAAATTCAGGGATATTCACTGAAGCTTTCTTT. It translates to CAINPNSGIFTEAFF.

This clone was seen more than once but under ten times. The J gene is TRBJ2-5, the V gene TRBV11-1; 8 positions match TRBD2. The CDR3 spans 15 residues. V was pared by 5 bases and J by 4 bases, with 9 bases of the junction left unmatched. Germline V gene data show CDR1 as SGHAT and CDR2 as FQDESV (reference sequence). CDR3 sequence: CASSPQWLAGETQYF. CDR3 in DNA: TGTGCCAGCAGCCCCCAGTGGCTAGCGGGAGAGACCCAGTACTTC.